This T cell receptor (beta chain) was sequenced in a study of blood T cells in healthy people across ages. This clonotype was detected only a few times. This CDR3 region has 16 residues. V trimming: 5 bases; J trimming: 5 bases; junction bases outside the gene matches: 10. Per the germline V gene, CDR1 is MNHNY and CDR2 is SVGAGI (reference sequence). A second PCR of 7 to 11 cycles used a sample-barcoded 5' primer and a J-beta primer mix. Using its own MiXCR run on the 5' RACE reads, TCRdb lists one record per CDR3 protein. The sample yields almost 550,000 distinct CDR3 sequences, about 25% seen once. These same records also appear under a second study, on T cells of mothers and their children.

This clonotype was sampled from a boy aged 5-17 years in good health. What was sequenced was blood. The chain couples TRBV6-6 to TRBJ1-2; 11 nucleotides align to TRBD1. The CDR3 DNA reads as TGTGCCAGCAGTCCCAACCCCGGGACAGGGGGTTATGGCTACACCTTC. It translates to CASSPNPGTGGYGYTF.